This TCR beta chain appears in the sequencing data of a study of T cells in Graves' hyperthyroidism and ophthalmopathy. Study at large: At the time of initial diagnosis and before any treatment, peripheral blood was collected. Findings of the study overall: Before onset, by a median of approximately 5.9 months, the model predicted ophthalmopathy.

As to this clonotype: Antigen specificity is unknown.

CDR1 is SEHNR, CDR2 FQNEAQ, per germline (reference sequence). J gave up 5 bases and V 1 base, and 8 bases lay outside the gene matches. CDR3 length equals 15 residues. Each diagnosis drew on symptoms, thyroxine, TRAb, thyroid ultrasound and orbital computed tomography findings. The source of the PBMCs was more than 9.5 ml of fresh peripheral blood. It was RNA transcripts that yielded the amplified TCR beta CDR3 regions. First-round RT-PCR targeting the TCR CDR3 was performed with the HTBI primer set. TCRdb recomputed calls from the multiplex PCR reads with MiXCR, one row per CDR3 protein. The sample lists a few hundred thousand distinct CDR3 sequences, 20% to 25% occurring once.

Sequenced material: blood. The chain joins TRBV7-9 to TRBJ2-7; 7 bases align to TRBD2. This TCR came from a man aged 45 to 65 with Graves' hyperthyroidism. This CDR3 reads CASSLEVAGPHEQYF. CDR3 coding DNA: TGTGCCAGCAGCTTAGAAGTAGCGGGCCCCCACGAGCAGTACTTC.